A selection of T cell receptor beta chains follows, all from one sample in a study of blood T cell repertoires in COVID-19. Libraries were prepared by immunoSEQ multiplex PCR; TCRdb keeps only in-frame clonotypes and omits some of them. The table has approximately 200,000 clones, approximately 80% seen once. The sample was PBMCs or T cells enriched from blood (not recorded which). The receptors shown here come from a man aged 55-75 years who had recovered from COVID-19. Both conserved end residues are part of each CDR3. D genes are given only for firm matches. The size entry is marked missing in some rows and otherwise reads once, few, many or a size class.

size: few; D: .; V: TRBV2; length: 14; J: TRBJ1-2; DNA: TGTGCCAGCAGTGCCCACAGTGCTATCTATGGCTACACCTTC; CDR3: CASSAHSAIYGYTF
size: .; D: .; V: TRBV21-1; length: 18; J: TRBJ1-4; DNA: TGTGCCAGCAGCAAAGTAACGGACAGGGCGCCAACTAATGAAAAACTGTTTTTT; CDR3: CASSKVTDRAPTNEKLFF
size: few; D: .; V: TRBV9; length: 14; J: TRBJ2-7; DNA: TGTGCCAGCAGCGTATCCGGACAGAATTACGAGCAGTACTTC; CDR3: CASSVSGQNYEQYF
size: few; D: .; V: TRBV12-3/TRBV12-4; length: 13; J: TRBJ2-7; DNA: TGTGCCAGCAGCCACCCTGACAGGTACGAGCAGTACTTC; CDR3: CASSHPDRYEQYF
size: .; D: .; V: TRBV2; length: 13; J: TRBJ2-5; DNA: TGTGCCAGCAGTGTGTCGTTCGGTGAGACCCAGTACTTC; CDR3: CASSVSFGETQYF
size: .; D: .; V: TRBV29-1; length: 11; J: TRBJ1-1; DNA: TGCAGCGGAGGGTTCAGCACTGAAGCTTTCTTT; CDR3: CSGGFSTEAFF
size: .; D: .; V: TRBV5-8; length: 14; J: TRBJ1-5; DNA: TGTGCCAGCAGCTTGTGGCAGAGCAATCAGCCCCAGCATTTT; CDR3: CASSLWQSNQPQHF
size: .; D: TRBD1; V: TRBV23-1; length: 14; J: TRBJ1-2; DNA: TGCGCCAGACCCTCCTGGACAGGGGGGTATGGCTACACCTTC; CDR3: CARPSWTGGYGYTF
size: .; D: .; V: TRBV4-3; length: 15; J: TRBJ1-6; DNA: TGCGCCAGCAGCCAAACGGACAGAGAGAATTCACCCCTCCACTTT; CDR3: CASSQTDRENSPLHF
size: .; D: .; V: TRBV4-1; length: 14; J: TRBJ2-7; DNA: TGCGCCAGCAGCCAAGGGGACATTACCTACGAGCAGTACTTC; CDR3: CASSQGDITYEQYF
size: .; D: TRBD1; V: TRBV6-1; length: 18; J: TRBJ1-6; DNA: TGTGCCAGCAGTGTTGAGAGGGGGCGCGCATCCTATAATTCACCCCTCCACTTT; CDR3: CASSVERGRASYNSPLHF
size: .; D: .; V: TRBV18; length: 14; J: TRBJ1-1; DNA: TGTGCCAGCTCAGTCGACAGGCTTGATACCGAAGCTTTCTTT; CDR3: CASSVDRLDTEAFF
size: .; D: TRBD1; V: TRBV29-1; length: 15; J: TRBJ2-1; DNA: TGCAGCGTTGAAGGGGGACAGGGGGCCCTAAATGAGCAGTTCTTC; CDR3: CSVEGGQGALNEQFF
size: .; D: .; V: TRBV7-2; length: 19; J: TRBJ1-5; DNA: TGTGCCAGCAGCACTAAAGGGGGGGGTCAGCCCCAGGCGGGACAGCCCCAGCATTTT; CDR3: CASSTKGGGQPQAGQPQHF
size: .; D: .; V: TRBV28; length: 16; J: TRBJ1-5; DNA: TGTGCCAGCAGTTCCGGAGGGTTGTATAGCAATCAGCCCCAGCATTTT; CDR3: CASSSGGLYSNQPQHF
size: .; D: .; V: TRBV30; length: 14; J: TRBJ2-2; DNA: TGTGCCTGGAGAACCGCCGGGGGCACCGGGGAGCTGTTTTTT; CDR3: CAWRTAGGTGELFF
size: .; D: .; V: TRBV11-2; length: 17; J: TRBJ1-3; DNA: TGTGCCAGCAGCTTCGAGGATGTCGGCGCCTCTGGAAACACCATATATTTT; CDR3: CASSFEDVGASGNTIYF
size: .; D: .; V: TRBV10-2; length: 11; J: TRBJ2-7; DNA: TGCGCCAGCAGTGGGGGAGACGAGCAGTACTTC; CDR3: CASSGGDEQYF
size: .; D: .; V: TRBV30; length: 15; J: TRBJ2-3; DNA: TGTGCCTGGAGGGGGGCTACCTCGCCCCCAGATACGCAGTATTTT; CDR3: CAWRGATSPPDTQYF
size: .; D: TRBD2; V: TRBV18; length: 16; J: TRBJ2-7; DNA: TGTGCCAGCTCACCACCGACTAGCGGGGGTTCCTACGAGCAGTACTTC; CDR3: CASSPPTSGGSYEQYF